The 25 T cell receptor beta chains listed next were all sequenced from one sample in a study of blood T cell repertoires in COVID-19. Repertoires were generated with immunoSEQ multiplex PCR, while TCRdb's copy carries only in-frame clones and drops some. The profile shows roughly 500,000 clones, nearly 90% of them singletons. Source material: peripheral blood. The receptors originated from a man aged 18-30 years with COVID-19, enrolled during active disease.

J is TRBJ1-4 and V is TRBV7-6; D may be TRBD1 (5 bases). The CDR3 spans 17 residues. Per the germline V gene, CDR1 is SGHVS and CDR2 is FNYEAQ. V was shortened by 5 bases and J by 3 bases, with 19 bases between the two germline ends. This CDR3 reads CASSPLFLGGANEKLFF. Written as DNA, the CDR3 is TGTGCCAGCAGCCCTTTGTTCCTTGGGGGGGCTAATGAAAAACTGTTTTTT.

On this clone itself: Other DNA sequences in this specimen translate into the identical CDR3. The rearrangement uses TRBV3-1 (or the pseudogene TRBV3-2) and TRBJ2-7; 7 positions agree with TRBD1. V gave up 5 bases and J gave up 3 bases; unmatched junction bases: 7. The CDR3 sequence is 14 residues long. Looked up from germline, CDR1 is LGHDT and CDR2 is YNNKEL (reference sequence). CDR3 in amino acids: CASSRQGSSYEQYF. For the CDR3, the DNA is TGTGCCAGCAGCAGACAGGGTAGCAGCTACGAGCAGTACTTC.

Concerning this clone itself: This sample includes further DNA sequences coding for the same CDR3. The J gene is TRBJ2-3, the V gene TRBV5-1, with 8 bases that match TRBD1. This CDR3 region has 14 residues. Germline CDR1 is SGHRS and CDR2 is YFSETQ. The J segment lost 1 base and the V segment lost 3 bases, leaving 1 base of the junction unmatched. In nucleotides, the CDR3 is TGCGCCAGCAGCTCGGACAGGGGCACAGATACGCAGTATTTT. This sequence encodes CASSSDRGTDTQYF.

V usage is TRBV24-1 and J usage is TRBJ2-3; 8 bases line up with TRBD2. The CDR3 consists of 15 residues. CDR1 is KGHDR, CDR2 SFDVKD, per germline. With 6 bases clipped from V and 3 bases from J, the junction kept 7 bases outside the gene matches. DNA of the CDR3: TGTGCCACCAGTCGAGCGGGAGAAAGGACAGATACGCAGTATTTT. This gives the protein CATSRAGERTDTQYF.

The chain recombines TRBV5-6 with TRBJ2-3; the match to TRBD2 covers 7 bases. The germline CDR1 and CDR2 sequences are SGHDT and YYEEEE. The ends lost 4 bases at V and 7 bases at J; junction bases unmatched: 9. The CDR3 is made up of 14 amino acids. CDR3 protein: CASSQGTTTHTQYF. The CDR3 DNA sequence: TGTGCCAGCAGCCAAGGGACTACCACCCATACGCAGTATTTT. The full variable domain, rest sourced from reference TRBV5-6 and TRBJ2-3, is DAGVTQSPTHLIKTRGQQVTLRCSPKSGHDTVSWYQQALGQGPQFIFQYYEEEERQRGNFPDRFSGHQFPNYSSELNVNALLLGDSALYLCASSQGTTTHTQYFGPGTRLTVL.

V gene TRBV5-1 combines with J gene TRBJ2-7, with D unresolved. Germline-derived CDR1 and CDR2 are SGHRS and YFSETQ. The CDR3 has 12 amino acids. Deletions cut 3 bases from V and 0 bases from J, with 4 bases between. The CDR3: CASSSGSYEQYF. The DNA of the CDR3 is TGCGCCAGCAGCTCAGGCTCCTACGAGCAGTACTTC.

V is TRBV19 and J is TRBJ2-1; 11 nucleotides agree with TRBD2. Germline lookup yields CDR1 LNHDA and CDR2 SQIVND (reference sequence). CDR3 length: 14 residues. V gave up 6 bases and J gave up 10 bases; unmatched junction bases: 8. The CDR3 loop is CASRKPGLAVEQFF. In DNA, the CDR3 is TGTGCCAGTAGGAAGCCGGGACTAGCGGTAGAGCAGTTCTTC.

The chain carries TRBV27 and TRBJ2-5; D may be TRBD2 (6 bases). CDR1 MNHEY and CDR2 SMNVEV come from the germline V gene (reference sequence). The germline V and J ends were trimmed by 6 bases and 4 bases, with 21 bases remaining between them. The CDR3 is 16 residues long. CDR3 nucleotide sequence: TGTGCCAGCAGACCAAGCCCCTCGGAGGGGAGAGAGACCCAGTACTTC. Amino acid sequence: CASRPSPSEGRETQYF.

This chain links TRBV13 with TRBJ2-1; the match to TRBD2 covers 12 bases. Germline CDR1 is PRHDT and CDR2 is FYEKMQ (reference sequence). This CDR3 has 17 amino acids. Unmatched junction bases numbered 10, after V lost 4 bases and J lost 6 bases. The CDR3 DNA reads as TGTGCCAGCAGCTCAGACGGCGGACTAGCGGGGACCAATGAGCAGTTCTTC. Translated: CASSSDGGLAGTNEQFF.

This chain uses TRBV6-5 with TRBJ1-3; no definite D call. The germline V gene has CDR1 MNHEY and CDR2 SVGAGI. This CDR3 is 13 amino acids long. The V gene lost 8 bases and the J gene lost 2 bases, with 10 bases spanning the gap. In DNA form, the CDR3 reads TGTGCCAGCGGTAGACTCACTGGAAACACCATATATTTT. Protein: CASGRLTGNTIYF.

The chain is built from TRBV2 and TRBJ2-7, with 7 positions matching TRBD1. Germline V gives CDR1 SNHLY, CDR2 FYNNEI. V lost 2 bases, J lost 3 bases, and 7 bases stayed unmatched. The CDR3 is made up of 15 amino acids. The CDR3 coding sequence is TGTGCCAGCAGTGAACGTGGGACAGCGAGCTACGAGCAGTACTTC. Translating it yields CASSERGTASYEQYF.

CDR3 residues: CASSWGQGRQPQHF. The CDR3 DNA reads as TGTGCCAGCAGCTGGGGACAGGGGAGACAGCCCCAGCATTTT. The chain is built from TRBV5-5 and TRBJ1-5; 10 bases match TRBD1. V gave up 3 bases and J gave up 7 bases; unmatched junction bases: 4. The CDR3 length is 14 residues. Looked up from germline, CDR1 is SGHKS and CDR2 is YYEKEE (reference sequence).

This clone appeared a single time. The V gene is TRBV6-5, the J gene TRBJ1-2; no definite D call. Trimming took 5 bases from V and 3 from J, leaving 10 bases between them. The CDR3 has 13 amino acids. Germline CDR1 is MNHEY and CDR2 is SVGAGI. This chain's CDR3 is CASSPHGDYGYTF. The CDR3 DNA sequence: TGTGCCAGCAGTCCACATGGAGACTATGGCTACACCTTC.

The chain combines TRBV7-9 with TRBJ1-1; tentative D call: TRBD1 (5 bases). This CDR3 is 14 amino acids long. In germline, CDR1 is SEHNR, CDR2 FQNEAQ (reference sequence). Trimming took 4 bases from V and 2 from J, leaving 11 bases between them. CDR3 coding DNA: TGTGCCAGCAGCTCCTCAGACAGCAACACTGAAGCTTTCTTT. This translates into CASSSSDSNTEAFF.

The gene calls are TRBV15 and TRBJ2-5, with 8 bases matching TRBD1. This CDR3 contains 14 residues. With 2 bases clipped from V and 5 bases from J, the junction kept 4 bases outside the gene matches. Looked up from germline, CDR1 is LNHNV and CDR2 is YYDKDF (reference sequence). CDR3 sequence: CATSRTRQGETQYF. CDR3 DNA sequence: TGTGCCACCAGCAGAACCCGACAGGGGGAGACCCAGTACTTC.

The chain couples TRBV12-3 or TRBV12-4 to TRBJ2-7; no clear D. Trimming shortened V by 8 bases and J by 0 bases, and 11 bases separated the two germline ends. The CDR3 is 13 residues long. Written as DNA, the CDR3 is TGTGCCAGCCGTACGTACAGCTCCTACGAGCAGTACTTC. This translates into CASRTYSSYEQYF.

The J gene is TRBJ1-1, the V gene TRBV5-1; a weak D match, TRBD1 (5 bases). CDR1 is SGHRS, CDR2 YFSETQ, per germline. The CDR3 extends over 14 amino acids. V lost 0 bases to trimming and J lost 5 bases, with 11 bases between them. Here the CDR3 DNA reads TGCGCCAGCAGCTTGGCCATGGGGGGGACTGAAGCTTTCTTT. It encodes CASSLAMGGTEAFF.

The V and J genes are TRBV21-1 and TRBJ2-7; the table's D call, TRBD2, was not checked against the DNA. TRBV21-1 is flagged as a pseudogene. CDR3 size: 15 residues. The CDR3 DNA follows: TGTGCCAGCAGCCCGCCTAGGCGATTACTGTGCGAGCAGTACTTC. Amino acid sequence: CASSPPRRLLCEQYF.

The genes are TRBV10-3 and TRBJ2-1; 8 nucleotides match TRBD2. The CDR3 loop spans 17 amino acids. V was pared by 6 bases and J by 8 bases, with 18 bases of the junction left unmatched. Per germline, CDR1 ENHRY and CDR2 SYGVKD. The chain's CDR3 is CAISLRLAGFPGDEQFF. The CDR3 nucleotides are TGTGCCATCAGCCTTCGGCTAGCGGGTTTCCCCGGGGATGAGCAGTTCTTC.

DNA for the CDR3: TGTGCCAGCAGTTTCTCAGATTCCTACGAGCAGTACTTC. This gives the protein CASSFSDSYEQYF. The chain recombines TRBV12-3 or TRBV12-4 with TRBJ2-7; D is ambiguous. Trimming removed 3 bases from V and 1 base from J, with 7 bases in between. The CDR3 totals 13 residues.

This chain links TRBV11-2 with TRBJ2-7; a possible D gene is TRBD2 (5 bases). The CDR3 is 14 residues long. Germline CDR1 is SGHAT and CDR2 is FQNNGV. Trimming removed 5 bases from V and 3 bases from J, with 14 bases in between. The CDR3 region has the DNA TGTGCCAGCAGCCAGAGGGATCTCTTCTACGAGCAGTACTTC. This translates into CASSQRDLFYEQYF.

The chain joins TRBV7-9 to TRBJ1-4; D call uncertain. The V and J ends lost 3 bases and 7 bases respectively, with 12 bases between them. Germline values: CDR1 SEHNR, CDR2 FQNEAQ (reference sequence). The CDR3 has 14 residues. The CDR3 DNA sequence: TGTGCCAGCAGCTTGAGTACAGAGTTTGAAAAACTGTTTTTT. Protein product: CASSLSTEFEKLFF.

The chain employs TRBV7-9 and TRBJ2-5; D is unclear. The CDR3 contains 15 residues. Germline V gene lookup returns CDR1 SEHNR and CDR2 FQNEAQ (reference sequence). Trimming cost V 1 base and J 2 bases, with 11 bases left between them. The CDR3 reads CASSLVLAAQETQYF. CDR3 sequence (DNA): TGTGCCAGCAGCTTAGTTCTCGCGGCTCAAGAGACCCAGTACTTC.

The rearrangement uses TRBV12-5 and TRBJ2-2, with 9 bases identical to TRBD1. CDR1 is LGHNT, CDR2 FRNRAP, per germline. Losses at the gene ends were 2 bases for V and 1 base for J; bases not matched to a gene: 5. The CDR3 is 17 amino acids. The CDR3 DNA reads TGTGCTAGTGGTTTGCCCCGACAGGGGGGGAACACCGGGGAGCTGTTTTTT. Translating it yields CASGLPRQGGNTGELFF.

This clone was picked up a small number of times. The V gene is TRBV19, the J gene TRBJ1-1; D call uncertain. Trimming took 3 bases from V and 4 from J, leaving 12 bases between them. CDR1 and CDR2 from the germline V gene are LNHDA and SQIVND (reference sequence). The CDR3 contains 14 residues. The CDR3 coding sequence is TGTGCCAGTAGTATTAAGGGAGGAACCACTGAAGCTTTCTTT. Its protein is CASSIKGGTTEAFF. Looking up the rest from reference TRBV19 and TRBJ1-1 gives the full variable domain: DGGITQSPKYLFRKEGQNVTLSCEQNLNHDAMYWYRQDPGQGLRLIYYSQIVNDFQKGDIAEGYSVSREKKESFPLTVTSAQKNPTAFYLCASSIKGGTTEAFFGQGTRLTVV.